The T cell receptor (beta chain) described here comes from a study of blood T cell repertoires in COVID-19. Study at large: Specimens from acute and convalescent COVID-19 originated in the United States, Italy and Spain. PBMCs, B-cell-depleted T cells, or T cells were the source of the cDNA or gDNA that made up the material.

In the original workflow: Nucleated cell number was recorded as an estimate derived from reference gene primer amplification. TCRdb's table, derived via immunoSEQ multiplex PCR, lists solely in-frame clones and lacks some. That table furnishes V, J and clone size, whereas the DNA furnished D and trimming. There are about 54,000 clones in the sample; 70% to 90% occur only once, and approximately 5% lies in the top ten. There are 14 residues in the CDR3. Trimming removed 4 bases from V and 0 bases from J, with 10 bases in between. The germline V gene has CDR1 SGHTA and CDR2 FQGNSA. The chain joins TRBV7-2 to TRBJ2-7; a weak D match, TRBD1 (6 bases). The sequence came from a human donor in a cohort sampled during active COVID-19. Sequencing was performed on peripheral blood. CDR3 DNA: TGTGCCAGCAGCTCTACAGGGTTCTCCTACGAGCAGTACTTC. Amino acid sequence: CASSSTGFSYEQYF.